This T cell receptor (beta chain) was captured by sequencing in a study of Ad26.COV2.S vaccination and SARS-CoV-2 variants. On the study more broadly: It was the COV1001 Ad26.COV2.S trial arm that included the donor. Once or twice, 56 days apart, Ad26.COV2.S was delivered intramuscularly.

Sequenced by immunoSEQ multiplex PCR; TCRdb stores in-frame clones only, minus some. Found here are some 290,000 clones, 70% to 90% of them singletons; the top ten hold approximately 2.1%. As for treatment: 19 received Ad26.COV2.S at low or high dose, single or two shots; 5 received placebo; per-sample allocation not given. Material that was analyzed had been drawn on day 63 after the first vaccine or placebo injection. This CDR3 has 17 amino acids. Germline V gene data show CDR1 as MDHEN and CDR2 as SYDVKM. Trimming pared 5 bases from V and 0 bases from J, leaving 20 bases between. The origin of this receptor is a person aged 18-65 years who received the Ad26.COV2.S COVID-19 vaccine or a placebo. The chain carries TRBV28 and TRBJ2-7; D call uncertain. This specimen was peripheral blood, taken in a trial of Ad26.COV2.S vaccine versus placebo. The CDR3 nucleotides read TGTGCCAGCAGTCATAACCGACCCCTAGGGAACTCCTACGAGCAGTACTTC. It yields the protein CASSHNRPLGNSYEQYF.